What follows describes a single T cell receptor (beta chain). What antigen it recognizes has not been identified. No per-base quality is available; no much larger clone lies one base away. This record belongs to a study of identical twins (dated by TCRdb to the mid-2010s). Study-wide context: The study deep-sequenced TCR alpha and beta repertoires from monozygotic twins, unrelated adults of various ages and cord blood to test whether fetal clonotypes persist. To rule out contamination, replicate twin experiments were performed at different times with different library preparation protocols. Study-wide conclusions, independent of this receptor: Out-of-frame TCR alpha sharing in monozygotic twins was systematically underestimated by recombination models, whereas sharing between unrelated individuals was in agreement with the recombination models. Conclusions relied on cross-sectional statistical analysis, since the same donors could not be followed over many years. Compared with coincidental sharing between unrelated individuals, out-of-frame TCR alpha sequences shared between twins showed an excess of sequences with low generation probability. Invariant T cells such as MAIT and iNKT could partly confound zero-insertion analyses, although diverse VJ usage argued against such confounding for most clonotypes. In beta out-of-frame sequences, excess twin sharing was weaker, because having fewer shared sequences lowered the signal-to-noise ratio. Fewer insertions were carried by abundant cord blood beta clonotypes; a weaker similar trend was observed in young adult naive repertoires, while no such trend was observed in memory repertoires.

The library was made by 5' RACE. The reads were generated on an Illumina HiSeq 2000. Template switching added a universal primer binding site, and the final cDNA carried a unique molecular identifier that allowed TCR cDNA molecules to be counted accurately. Specific primers in the conserved constant-segment region were used to synthesize first-strand cDNA for TCR alpha and beta chains. To control for contamination, each cDNA library was double barcoded with a SMART-Mk sample barcode plus Illumina barcodes. TruSeq adapter sequences along with Illumina sample barcodes were introduced in two successive PCR steps. The Illumina HiSeq platform was used with custom primers to sequence TCR alpha and beta cDNA libraries. The paper's data handling went like this. MiGEC was used to process raw reads and extract unique molecular identifiers, and MiXCR was used to find CDR3 positions. For each individual, recombination models were inferred using an EM algorithm with the repgenHMM and IGoR tools. The analysis of shared clonotypes was done with the tcR package in R, with sharing normalized by the product of cloneset sizes. To study raw recombination free of thymic and clonal selection effects, out-of-frame nonproductive sequences were analyzed. The raw public data were reprocessed by TCRdb itself: fastp quality trimming at Q25, MiXCR clonotype calling, in-frame beta chains only. A single entry per CDR3 protein holds the most common genes and DNA from its merged rows. The V and J calls were determined by TCRdb, not by the authors. The sample table shows about 660,000 distinct CDR3 sequences, and around 8.3% are seen once. The ten largest clones represent approximately 0.96% of the sample.

Every donor in the study was a healthy Caucasian. Three pairs of female monozygotic twins, all aged roughly 18 to 29 years, were included in the twin cohort. RNA for TCR libraries was isolated from peripheral blood mononuclear cells. Based on the germline V gene, the CDR1 and CDR2 sequences are MNHNS and SASEGT. Measured from the cysteine to the phenylalanine, the CDR3 is 13 residues long. Only the CDR3 region is kept as DNA, spanning 39 bases read in frame from base 1. The trim is 7 bases for V and 4 bases for J, with a gap of 11 bases between the germline ends. These sequences were also reported in another study, on yellow fever vaccine responses in identical twins. As described in the second report: According to the authors, in identical twins the way T cells responded to vaccination appeared partly convergent and partly personalized. The study precisely tracked vaccine-responding T cell clones in identical twins.

Source material: PBMCs. The receptor's source is a young woman in good health. The sequence is built from TRBV6-1 and TRBJ1-3; the best D guess is TRBD1, with 5 bases matching. The DNA is as follows: TGTGCCAGCAACAAGGGGCCCGGAAACACCATATATTTT. Translated, it reads CASNKGPGNTIYF.